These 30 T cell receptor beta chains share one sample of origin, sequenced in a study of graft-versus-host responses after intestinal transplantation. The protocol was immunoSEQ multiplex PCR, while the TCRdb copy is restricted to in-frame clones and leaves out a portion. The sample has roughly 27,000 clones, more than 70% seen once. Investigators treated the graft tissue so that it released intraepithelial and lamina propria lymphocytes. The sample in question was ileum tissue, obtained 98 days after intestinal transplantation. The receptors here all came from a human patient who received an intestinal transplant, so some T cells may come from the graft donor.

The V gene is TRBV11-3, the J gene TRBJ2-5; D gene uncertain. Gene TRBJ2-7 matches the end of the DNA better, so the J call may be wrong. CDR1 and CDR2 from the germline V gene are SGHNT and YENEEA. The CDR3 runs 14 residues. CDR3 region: CASSLWESSYEQYF. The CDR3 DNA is TGTGCCAGCAGCTTATGGGAAAGCTCCTACGAGCAGTACTTC.

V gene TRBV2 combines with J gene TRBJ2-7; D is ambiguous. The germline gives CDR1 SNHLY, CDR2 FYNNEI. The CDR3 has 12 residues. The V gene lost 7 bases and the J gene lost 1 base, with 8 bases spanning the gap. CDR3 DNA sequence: TGTGCCAGCAATTTGATATCCTACGAGCAGTACTTC. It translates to CASNLISYEQYF.

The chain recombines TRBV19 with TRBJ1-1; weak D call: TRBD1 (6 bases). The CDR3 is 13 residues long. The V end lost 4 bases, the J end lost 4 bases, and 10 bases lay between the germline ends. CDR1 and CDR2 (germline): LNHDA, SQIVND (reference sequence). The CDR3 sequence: CASSTTGPTEAFF. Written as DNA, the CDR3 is TGTGCCAGTAGTACTACAGGGCCCACTGAAGCTTTCTTT. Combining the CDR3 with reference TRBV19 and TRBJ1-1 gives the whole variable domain DGGITQSPKYLFRKEGQNVTLSCEQNLNHDAMYWYRQDPGQGLRLIYYSQIVNDFQKGDIAEGYSVSREKKESFPLTVTSAQKNPTAFYLCASSTTGPTEAFFGQGTRLTVV.

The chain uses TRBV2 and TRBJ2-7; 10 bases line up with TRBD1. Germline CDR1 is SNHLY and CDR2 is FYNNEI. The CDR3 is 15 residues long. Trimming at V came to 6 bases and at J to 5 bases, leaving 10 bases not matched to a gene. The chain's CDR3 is CASRPSGQGTNEQYF. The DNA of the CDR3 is TGTGCCAGCAGACCGTCGGGACAGGGGACGAACGAGCAGTACTTC. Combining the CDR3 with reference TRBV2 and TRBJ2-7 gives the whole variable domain EPEVTQTPSHQVTQMGQEVILRCVPISNHLYFYWYRQILGQKVEFLVSFYNNEISEKSEIFDDQFSVERPDGSNFTLKIRSTKLEDSAMYFCASRPSGQGTNEQYFGPGTRLTVT.

The CDR3 DNA sequence: TGTGCCAGCAGCCGGACGGACAAGCCCTACGAGCAGTACTTC. It specifies CASSRTDKPYEQYF. The chain is built from TRBV27 and TRBJ2-7; perhaps TRBD1 as D (5 bases). The CDR3 contains 14 residues. Germline values: CDR1 MNHEY, CDR2 SMNVEV (reference sequence). V shed 6 bases and J shed 2 bases, with 14 bases lying between them.

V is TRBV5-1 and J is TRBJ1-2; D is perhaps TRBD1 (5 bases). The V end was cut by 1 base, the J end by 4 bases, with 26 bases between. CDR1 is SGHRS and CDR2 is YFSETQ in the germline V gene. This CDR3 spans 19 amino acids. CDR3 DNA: TGCGCCAGCAGCTTGTTTATCCTGGGACGGATGCTTAAGGGCTATGGCTACACCTTC. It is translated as CASSLFILGRMLKGYGYTF.

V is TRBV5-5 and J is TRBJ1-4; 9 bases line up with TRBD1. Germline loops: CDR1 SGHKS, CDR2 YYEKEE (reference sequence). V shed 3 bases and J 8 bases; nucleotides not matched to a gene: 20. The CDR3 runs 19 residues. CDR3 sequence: CASSWRDRVSAGGWEKLFF. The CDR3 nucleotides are TGTGCCAGCAGCTGGAGGGACAGGGTATCGGCCGGAGGATGGGAAAAACTGTTTTTT.

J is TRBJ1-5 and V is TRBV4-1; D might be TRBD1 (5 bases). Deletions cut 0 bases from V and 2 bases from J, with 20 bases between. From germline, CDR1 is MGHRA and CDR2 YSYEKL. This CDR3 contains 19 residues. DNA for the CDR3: TGCGCCAGCAGCCAAGAATCCCGTTTTTTTAGGGGCGGCAATCAGCCCCAGCATTTT. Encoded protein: CASSQESRFFRGGNQPQHF.

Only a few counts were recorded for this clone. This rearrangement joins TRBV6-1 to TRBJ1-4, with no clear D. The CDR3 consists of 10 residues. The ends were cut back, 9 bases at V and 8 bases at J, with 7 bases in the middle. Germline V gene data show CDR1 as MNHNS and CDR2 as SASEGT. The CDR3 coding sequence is TGTGCCAGAAAAGGGGAAAAACTGTTTTTT. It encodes CARKGEKLFF.

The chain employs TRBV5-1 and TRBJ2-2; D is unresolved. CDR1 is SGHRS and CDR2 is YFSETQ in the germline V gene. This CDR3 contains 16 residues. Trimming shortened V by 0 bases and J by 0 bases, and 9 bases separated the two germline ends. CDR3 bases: TGCGCCAGCAGCTTGGCCCCAGACCCGAACACCGGGGAGCTGTTTTTT. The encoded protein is CASSLAPDPNTGELFF.

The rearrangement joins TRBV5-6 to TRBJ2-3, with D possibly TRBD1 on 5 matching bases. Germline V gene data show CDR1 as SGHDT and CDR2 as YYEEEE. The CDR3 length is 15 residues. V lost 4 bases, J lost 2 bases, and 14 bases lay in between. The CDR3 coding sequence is TGTGCCAGCAGCGTCAGGGTCTTCCACACAGATACGCAGTATTTT. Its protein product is CASSVRVFHTDTQYF.

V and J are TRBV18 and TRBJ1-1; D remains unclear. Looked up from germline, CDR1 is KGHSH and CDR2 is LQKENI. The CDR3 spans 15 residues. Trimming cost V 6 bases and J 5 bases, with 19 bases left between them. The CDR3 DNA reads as TGTGCCAGCTCGCCTCGACCCCCGTGGAGAACTGAAGCTTTCTTT. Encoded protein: CASSPRPPWRTEAFF.

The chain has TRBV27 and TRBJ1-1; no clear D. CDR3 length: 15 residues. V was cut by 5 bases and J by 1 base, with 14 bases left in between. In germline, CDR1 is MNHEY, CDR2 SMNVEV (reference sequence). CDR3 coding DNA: TGTGCCAGCAGTATCATGGGAATGGCGAACACTGAAGCTTTCTTT. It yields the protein CASSIMGMANTEAFF.

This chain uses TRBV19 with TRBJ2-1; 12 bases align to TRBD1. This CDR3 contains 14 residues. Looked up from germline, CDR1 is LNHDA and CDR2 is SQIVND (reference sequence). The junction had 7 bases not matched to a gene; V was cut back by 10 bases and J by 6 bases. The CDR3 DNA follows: TGTGCCACCCGGGACAGGGGGCCGGTCAATGAGCAGTTCTTC. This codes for CATRDRGPVNEQFF.

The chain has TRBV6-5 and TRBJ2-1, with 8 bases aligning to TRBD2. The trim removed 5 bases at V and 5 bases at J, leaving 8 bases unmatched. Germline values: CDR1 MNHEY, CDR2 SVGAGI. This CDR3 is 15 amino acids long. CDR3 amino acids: CASSATGGPNNEQFF. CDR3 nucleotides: TGTGCCAGCAGTGCCACGGGGGGGCCTAACAATGAGCAGTTCTTC.

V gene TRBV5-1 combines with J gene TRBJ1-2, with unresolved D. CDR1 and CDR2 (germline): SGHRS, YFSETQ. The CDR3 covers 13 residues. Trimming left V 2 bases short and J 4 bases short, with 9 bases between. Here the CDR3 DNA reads TGCGCCAGCAGCTTCCGGGAGTTCTATGGCTACACCTTC. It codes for CASSFREFYGYTF.

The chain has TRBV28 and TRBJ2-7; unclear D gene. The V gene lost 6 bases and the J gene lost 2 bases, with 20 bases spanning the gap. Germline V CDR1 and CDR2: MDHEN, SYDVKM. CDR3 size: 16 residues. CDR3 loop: CASSPLVGLLTYEQYF. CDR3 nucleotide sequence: TGTGCCAGCAGCCCCCTCGTAGGGCTGCTTACCTACGAGCAGTACTTC.

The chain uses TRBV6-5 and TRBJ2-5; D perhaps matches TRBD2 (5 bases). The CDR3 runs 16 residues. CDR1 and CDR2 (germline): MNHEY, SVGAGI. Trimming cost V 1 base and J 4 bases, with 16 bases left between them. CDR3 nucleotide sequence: TGTGCCAGCAGTTACTTCGGTAGCGTGACGGTAGAGACCCAGTACTTC. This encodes CASSYFGSVTVETQYF.

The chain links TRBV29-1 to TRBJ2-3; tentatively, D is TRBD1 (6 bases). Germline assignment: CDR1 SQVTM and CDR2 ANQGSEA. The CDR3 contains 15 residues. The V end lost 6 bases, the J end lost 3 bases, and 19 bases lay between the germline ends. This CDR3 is CSVATAGVSTDTQYF. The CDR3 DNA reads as TGCAGCGTGGCGACGGCAGGGGTTTCTACAGATACGCAGTATTTT.

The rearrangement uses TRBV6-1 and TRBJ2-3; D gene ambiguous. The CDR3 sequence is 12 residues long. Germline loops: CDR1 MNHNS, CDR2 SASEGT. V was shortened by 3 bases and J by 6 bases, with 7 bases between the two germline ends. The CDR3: CASSDLIDTQYF. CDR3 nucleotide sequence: TGTGCCAGCAGTGACCTGATTGATACGCAGTATTTT.

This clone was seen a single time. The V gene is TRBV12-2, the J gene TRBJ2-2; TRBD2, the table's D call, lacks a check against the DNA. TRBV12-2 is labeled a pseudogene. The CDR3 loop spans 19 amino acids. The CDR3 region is CASRSLVRYSGGNTGELFF. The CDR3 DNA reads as TGTGCAAGTCGCTCCCTAGTCCGTTATAGCGGGGGGAACACCGGGGAGCTGTTTTTT.

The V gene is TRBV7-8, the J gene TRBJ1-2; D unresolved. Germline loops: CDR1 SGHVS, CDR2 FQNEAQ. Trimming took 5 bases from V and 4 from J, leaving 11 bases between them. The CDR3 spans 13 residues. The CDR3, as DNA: TGTGCCAGCAGCCCTCGAGGCCGCTATGGCTACACCTTC. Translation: CASSPRGRYGYTF.

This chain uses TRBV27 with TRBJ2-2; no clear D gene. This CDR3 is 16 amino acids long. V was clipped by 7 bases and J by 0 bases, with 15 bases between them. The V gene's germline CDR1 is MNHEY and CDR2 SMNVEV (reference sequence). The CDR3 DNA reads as TGTGCCAGCACCCACCGGGCAGCTACGAACACCGGGGAGCTGTTTTTT. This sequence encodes CASTHRAATNTGELFF.

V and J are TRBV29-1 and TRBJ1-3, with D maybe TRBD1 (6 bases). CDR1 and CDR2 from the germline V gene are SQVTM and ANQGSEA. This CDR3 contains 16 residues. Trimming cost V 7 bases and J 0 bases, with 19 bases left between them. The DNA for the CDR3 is TGCAGCGAATCACCAGGACAGCAGAGCTCTGGAAACACCATATATTTT. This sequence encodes CSESPGQQSSGNTIYF.

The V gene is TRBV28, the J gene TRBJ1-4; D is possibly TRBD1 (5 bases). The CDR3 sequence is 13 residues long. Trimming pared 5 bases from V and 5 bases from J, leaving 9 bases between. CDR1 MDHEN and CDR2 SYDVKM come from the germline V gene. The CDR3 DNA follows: TGTGCCAGCAGTAGACAGAGAAATGAAAAACTGTTTTTT. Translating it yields CASSRQRNEKLFF.

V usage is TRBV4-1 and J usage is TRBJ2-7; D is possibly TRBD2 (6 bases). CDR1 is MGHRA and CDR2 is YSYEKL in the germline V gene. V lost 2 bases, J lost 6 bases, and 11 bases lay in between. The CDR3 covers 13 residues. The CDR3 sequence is CASSQSGRAEQYF. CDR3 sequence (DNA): TGCGCCAGCAGCCAAAGCGGGCGGGCCGAGCAGTACTTC.

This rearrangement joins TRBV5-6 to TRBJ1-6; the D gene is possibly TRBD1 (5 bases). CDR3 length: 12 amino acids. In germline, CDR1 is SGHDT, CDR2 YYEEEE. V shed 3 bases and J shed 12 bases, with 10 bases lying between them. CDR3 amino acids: CASSWGGQPLHF. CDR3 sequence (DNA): TGTGCCAGCAGCTGGGGGGGTCAACCCCTCCACTTT.

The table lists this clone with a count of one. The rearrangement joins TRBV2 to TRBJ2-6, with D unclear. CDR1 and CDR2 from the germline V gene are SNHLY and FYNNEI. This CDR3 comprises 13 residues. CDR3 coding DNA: TGTGTCCGCAGACCCCCAGGGGCCAACGTCCTGACTTTC. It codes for CVRRPPGANVLTF.

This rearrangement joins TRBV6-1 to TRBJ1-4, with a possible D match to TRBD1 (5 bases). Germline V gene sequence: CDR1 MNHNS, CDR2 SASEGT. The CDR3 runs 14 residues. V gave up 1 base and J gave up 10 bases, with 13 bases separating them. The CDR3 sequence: CASSEEWDDLKLFF. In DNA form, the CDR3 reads TGTGCCAGCAGTGAAGAATGGGACGACCTAAAACTGTTTTTT.

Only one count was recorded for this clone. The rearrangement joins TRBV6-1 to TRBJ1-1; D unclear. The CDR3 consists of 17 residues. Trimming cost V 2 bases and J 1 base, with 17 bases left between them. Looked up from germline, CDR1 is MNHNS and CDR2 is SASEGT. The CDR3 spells CASSEYGSPVSNTEAFF. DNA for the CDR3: TGTGCCAGCAGTGAATACGGCAGCCCCGTATCGAACACTGAAGCTTTCTTT.